This is a list of T cell receptor beta chains from one sample in a study of chemoradiotherapy in HPV16-positive cancers. Sequenced by immunoSEQ multiplex PCR; TCRdb stores in-frame clones only, minus some. The sample lists 6,600 or so clones, about nine tenths occurring once. The sample in question was tumor tissue, obtained from a patient who underwent chemoradiotherapy. The receptors come from a human donor with HPV-associated anogenital cancer. CDR3s include the opening cysteine and the closing phenylalanine or tryptophan. The order of the fields is clone size, J gene, V gene, D gene, CDR3 DNA, CDR3 protein. The D gene is left open where the match is weak. The size of a clone is reported for some rows only, either as once, few or many, or as a class for expanded clones.

size: -
J: TRBJ2-5
V: TRBV19
D: TRBD2
DNA: TGTGCCAGTAGTATGAAATTCGGGAGGGCCTTGGAGACCCAGTACTTC
CDR3: CASSMKFGRALETQYF

size: -
J: TRBJ2-1
V: TRBV2
D: -
DNA: TGTGCCAGCAAATTCAGGGGGGGCTCCTACAATGAGCAGTTCTTC
CDR3: CASKFRGGSYNEQFF

size: -
J: TRBJ2-1
V: TRBV11-3
D: TRBD2
DNA: TGTGCCAGCAGCTTCCCTAGCGGGAGGGCCGGGAATGAGCAGTTCTTC
CDR3: CASSFPSGRAGNEQFF

size: few
J: TRBJ1-1
V: TRBV5-1
D: TRBD1
DNA: TGCGCCAGCACGAACCCGGGACAGGGTGGGGCAGCTTTCTTT
CDR3: CASTNPGQGGAAFF

size: -
J: TRBJ2-7
V: TRBV18
D: -
DNA: TGTGCCAGCTCAATTGACAGAAGCGAGCAGTACTTC
CDR3: CASSIDRSEQYF

size: -
J: TRBJ1-3
V: TRBV11-1
D: -
DNA: TGTGCCAGCAGCTACTCAGGGAGCTCTGGAAACACCATATATTTT
CDR3: CASSYSGSSGNTIYF

size: -
J: TRBJ2-1
V: TRBV19
D: TRBD2
DNA: TGTGCCAGTAGTGCTAGCGGGATGTGGAATGAGCAGTTCTTC
CDR3: CASSASGMWNEQFF

size: -
J: TRBJ2-5
V: TRBV15
D: -
DNA: TGTGCCACCAGCAGAGAGGGGGGGGCTGGGGAGACCCAGTACTTC
CDR3: CATSREGGAGETQYF

size: -
J: TRBJ2-7
V: TRBV7-9
D: -
DNA: TGTGCCAGCAGCTTTGCGCTGAACGAGCAGTACTTC
CDR3: CASSFALNEQYF

size: -
J: TRBJ1-2
V: TRBV10-3
D: -
DNA: TGTGCCATCAGAGGGCAGGCGATCTATGGCTACACCTTC
CDR3: CAIRGQAIYGYTF

size: -
J: TRBJ1-2
V: TRBV6-1
D: -
DNA: TGTGCCAGCAGTGAAGCAGGAGGGTGGGGAGGGGGTGAATCGCGTGGCTACACCTTC
CDR3: CASSEAGGWGGGESRGYTF

size: -
J: TRBJ2-7
V: TRBV28
D: TRBD2
DNA: TGTGCCAGCAGCCTACTAGCGGGAATCTACGAGCAGTACTTC
CDR3: CASSLLAGIYEQYF

size: few
J: TRBJ2-4
V: TRBV27
D: -
DNA: TGTGCCAGTACCGCTGGGGCAGCAAGGTGGTACTTC
CDR3: CASTAGAARWYF

size: -
J: TRBJ1-1
V: TRBV5-1
D: -
DNA: TGCGCCAGCAGCTTCTCCGGGGAGGACACTGAAGCTTTCTTT
CDR3: CASSFSGEDTEAFF

size: -
J: TRBJ1-1
V: TRBV7-9
D: -
DNA: TGTGCCAGCAGCTTAGGGTCGCGGAACACTGAAGCTTTCTTT
CDR3: CASSLGSRNTEAFF

size: -
J: TRBJ2-5
V: TRBV19
D: -
DNA: TGTGCCAGTAGTATTCATACAAAAGAGACCCAGTACTTC
CDR3: CASSIHTKETQYF

size: -
J: TRBJ2-7
V: TRBV21-1
D: -
DNA: TGTGCCAGTATCACTGATCCAGGCAAAAAACCCTACGAGCAGTACTTC
CDR3: CASITDPGKKPYEQYF

size: few
J: TRBJ2-1
V: TRBV9
D: -
DNA: TGTGCCAGCAGCGATCACACAGACCTAAGCTCCTACAATGAGCAGTTCTTC
CDR3: CASSDHTDLSSYNEQFF

size: -
J: TRBJ1-4
V: TRBV6-5
D: -
DNA: TGTGCCAGTAAGACAACCGACGATGAAAAACTGTTTTTT
CDR3: CASKTTDDEKLFF

size: -
J: TRBJ1-5
V: TRBV19
D: -
DNA: TGTGCCAGTAGTATAGGCGGGGGATATAGCAATCAGCCCCAGCATTTT
CDR3: CASSIGGGYSNQPQHF

size: -
J: TRBJ1-2
V: TRBV20-1
D: -
DNA: TGCAGTGGGGGGTCCGGCTCCTTC
CDR3: CSGGSGSF

size: -
J: TRBJ2-2
V: TRBV29-1
D: -
DNA: TGCAGCGCCCGACTAGACACCGGGGAGCTGTTTTTT
CDR3: CSARLDTGELFF